These T cell receptor beta chains were read from a single sample in a study of early stage breast cancer tumors. Only in-frame clones appear in the TCRdb table, and some are missing; sequencing was by immunoSEQ multiplex PCR. The sample lists 6,000 to 10,000 clones, over 60% occurring once. Material for sequencing was breast tumor tissue. All receptors come from a person aged 65 to 85 with breast cancer. CDR3s include the opening cysteine and the closing phenylalanine or tryptophan. Each record gives: V gene, clone size, J gene, D gene, CDR3 protein. D genes are given only for firm matches. A clone size is listed for some rows: how often the clone was seen (once, few, many), or a class if it is expanded.

TRBV19	once	TRBJ1-1	.	CASSIQGRNTEAFF
TRBV5-1	.	TRBJ1-5	TRBD1	CASRGTDYSNQPQHF
TRBV6-5	.	TRBJ1-1	.	CASGPRGGVRAEAFF
TRBV18	.	TRBJ1-5	TRBD1	CASSPTGDTSNQPQHF
TRBV2	.	TRBJ2-7	.	CASSDEQAYEQYF
TRBV5-4	.	TRBJ2-1	.	CASSLRGSNEQFF
TRBV11-3	few	TRBJ1-1	.	CASSLEDRTEAFF
TRBV7-9	medium-sized	TRBJ2-2	.	CASSLARELFF
TRBV5-6	once	TRBJ1-1	.	CASSLSGVLGTEAFF
TRBV30	few	TRBJ2-7	.	CAWSADTYEQYF
TRBV6-5	.	TRBJ2-1	TRBD2	CASSYSGSGGYEQFF
TRBV9	.	TRBJ1-1	.	CASAGPGRNTEAFF
TRBV7-9	.	TRBJ1-4	.	CASSSADEKLFF
TRBV28	few	TRBJ2-7	TRBD2	CASGTSGGIYEQYF
TRBV5-1	.	TRBJ2-1	TRBD1	CASSWGQGFSYNEQFF
TRBV28	medium-sized	TRBJ2-7	.	CASSFGQAYEQYF
TRBV10-3	.	TRBJ1-1	.	CATQGPGMNTEAFF
TRBV7-6	few	TRBJ2-7	.	CASSLAGGASYEQYF
TRBV9	.	TRBJ2-1	TRBD2	CASSSGRGTPGDEQFF
TRBV7-9	.	TRBJ1-6	.	CASSSQGVSYNSPLHF
TRBV4-1	few	TRBJ1-2	.	CASSQHLQGAYGYTF
TRBV4-1	.	TRBJ1-3	.	CASSQLRGGSGNTIYF
TRBV5-4	few	TRBJ2-3	.	CASSHLATDTQYF
TRBV15	.	TRBJ2-4	TRBD1	CATAGDRGPGNIQYF
TRBV5-8	few	TRBJ1-6	TRBD1	CASRNRDRDNSPLHF
TRBV2	.	TRBJ2-1	.	CASRARVLDLTAHEQFF
TRBV5-1	.	TRBJ1-1	.	CASSSYSEAFF
TRBV6-1	.	TRBJ1-6	TRBD1	CASSERGQGNSPLHF
TRBV30	.	TRBJ2-6	.	CAWSVHVAGANVLTF
TRBV5-1	.	TRBJ2-3	.	CASSLGHRADTQYF
TRBV7-8	few	TRBJ2-1	TRBD1	CASSSSGTGGYNEQFF
TRBV7-8	few	TRBJ1-2	.	CASSFHSYGYTF
TRBV5-1	.	TRBJ1-2	.	CASSLDQGDYGYTF